This TCR beta chain was found in a study of CD8 T cells in Susac syndrome. The CDR3 covers 15 residues. The germline CDR1 and CDR2 sequences are MNHEY and SVGAGI. Trimming cost V 8 bases and J 5 bases; bases outside gene matches: 14. The authors reverse transcribed roughly 0.5 to 1 ug RNA with random hexamers. Across 54 Vbeta and 13 Jbeta, TCR beta CDR3 was amplified with immunoSEQ multiplex PCR. TCRdb independently ran MiXCR on the immunoSEQ multiplex PCR reads; one entry per CDR3 protein. This repertoire shows around 150,000 distinct CDR3 sequences, roughly 95% found once; its top ten account for about 0.089%. Included as multiple sclerosis controls were treatment-naive patients who had stable or active relapsing-remitting disease. TEMRA cells were FACS-enriched, and CD8+ and CD4+ T cells were isolated negatively.

V is TRBV6-5 and J is TRBJ2-5; 7 bases map to TRBD1. The sequenced material came from CD4+ T cells from PBMCs. The receptor was derived from a human donor with multiple sclerosis. The CDR3 loop reads CASGMRGHILETQYF. CDR3 in DNA: TGTGCCAGCGGGATGAGGGGGCACATCCTCGAGACCCAGTACTTC.